The 8 T cell receptor beta chains presented below share a single source sample, sequenced in a study of post-analysis software for immune sequencing data. The study's findings and limits: TRBV segments more frequent in patients than in controls numbered roughly 5 and included TRBV5-6, TRBV5-1 and TRBV20-1.

Their cognate antigens are unknown. Libraries were made from TCR beta cDNA, and they carried unique molecular identifiers. One entry per CDR3 protein results from TCRdb running MiXCR on the PCR reads. The table has approximately 630,000 distinct CDR3 sequences, roughly three fifths seen once. Sequenced: blood. These receptors were collected from a girl aged 2-10 years with multiple sclerosis.

The rearrangement uses TRBV5-1 and TRBJ2-1; TRBD2 aligns across 13 bases. There are 17 residues in the CDR3. The germline V gene encodes CDR1 SGHRS and CDR2 YFSETQ. Losses at the gene ends were 3 bases for V and 7 bases for J; bases not matched to a gene: 10. The DNA of the CDR3 is TGCGCCAGCAGCTCCACTAGCGGGGGGGCAAATCGGAATGAGCAGTTCTTC. It is translated as CASSSTSGGANRNEQFF. Together with reference TRBV5-1 and TRBJ2-1, the CDR3 gives the full variable domain: KAGVTQTPRYLIKTRGQQVTLSCSPISGHRSVSWYQQTPGQGLQFLFEYFSETQRNKGNFPGRFSGRQFSNSRSEMNVSTLELGDSALYLCASSSTSGGANRNEQFFGPGTRLTVL.

Only a few counts were recorded for this clonotype. J is TRBJ2-3 and V is TRBV4-1, with a tentative D call TRBD2 (6 bases). The germline CDR1 and CDR2 sequences are MGHRA and YSYEKL. The V end was cut by 8 bases, the J end by 2 bases, with 17 bases between. The CDR3 is 15 amino acids. The CDR3 region is CASGLNREATDTQYF. The CDR3, as DNA: TGCGCCAGCGGTCTGAATAGGGAGGCCACAGATACGCAGTATTTT.

This clonotype was counted a few times. This sequence joins TRBV6-5 and TRBJ1-1; the D gene is possibly TRBD1 (6 bases). Germline V gene lookup returns CDR1 MNHEY and CDR2 SVGAGI. The CDR3 has 16 amino acids. V lost 2 bases and J lost 0, with 13 bases in between. The CDR3 bases are TGTGCCAGCAGTTACATACAGGGCATCATGAACACTGAAGCTTTCTTT. Translation gives CASSYIQGIMNTEAFF.

This clonotype was counted only a few times. The rearrangement uses TRBV4-3 and TRBJ1-4, with 8 bases fitting TRBD1. This CDR3 region has 16 residues. From germline, CDR1 is LGHNA and CDR2 YSLEER. J gave up 4 bases and V 0 bases, and 4 bases lay outside the gene matches. CDR3 DNA: TGCGCCAGCAGCCAAGATGGGACAGGAGTTAATGAAAAACTGTTTTTT. Translating it yields CASSQDGTGVNEKLFF.

V is TRBV30 and J is TRBJ2-3; TRBD1 aligns across 8 bases. The CDR3 is 15 residues long. CDR1 is GTSNPN and CDR2 is SVGIG in the germline V gene (reference sequence). Germline trimming cut 3 bases from V and 4 bases from J; bases unmatched to any gene: 9. The CDR3 here is CAWRIRQGSADTQYF. The CDR3 DNA follows: TGTGCCTGGAGGATAAGACAGGGGAGTGCAGATACGCAGTATTTT.

V is TRBV29-1 and J is TRBJ1-3; D unclear. Per germline, CDR1 SQVTM and CDR2 ANQGSEA. CDR3 length: 11 residues. Trimming removed 4 bases from V and 4 bases from J, with 5 bases in between. As DNA, the CDR3 is TGCAGCGTTGCCCAAGGAAACACCATATATTTT. This codes for CSVAQGNTIYF.

This clonotype was recorded a few times. This rearrangement joins TRBV4-3 to TRBJ2-1, with D possibly called TRBD1 or TRBD2 (5 bases each). Germline lookup yields CDR1 LGHNA and CDR2 YSLEER. Trimming cost V 0 bases and J 5 bases, with 11 bases left between them. The CDR3 totals 15 residues. CDR3 DNA: TGCGCCAGCAGCCAAGATTTCGAGGGGAACAATGAGCAGTTCTTC. Translated: CASSQDFEGNNEQFF.

This clonotype was observed a few times. The chain has TRBV20-1 and TRBJ2-5, with 9 bases identical to TRBD2. CDR3 length equals 15 residues. After removal of 6 bases from V and 1 base from J, the junction contained 9 bases not matched to a gene. Germline CDR1 and CDR2: DFQATT and SNEGSKA (reference sequence). CDR3 coding DNA: TGCAGTGCGGCTGGTAGCGGGGGCCGCCAAGAGACCCAGTACTTC. Its translation is CSAAGSGGRQETQYF.